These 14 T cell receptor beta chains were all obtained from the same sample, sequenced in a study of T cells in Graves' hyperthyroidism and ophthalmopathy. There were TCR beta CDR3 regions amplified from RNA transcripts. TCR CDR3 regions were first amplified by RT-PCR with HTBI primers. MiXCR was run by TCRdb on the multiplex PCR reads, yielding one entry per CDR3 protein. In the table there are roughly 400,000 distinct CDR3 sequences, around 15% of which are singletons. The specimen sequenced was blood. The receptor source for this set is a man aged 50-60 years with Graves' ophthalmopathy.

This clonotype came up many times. In DNA, the CDR3 is TGTGCCATCAGTGACCCCTCGTGGGTACAAGAGACCCAGTACTTC. Translating it yields CAISDPSWVQETQYF. V gene TRBV10-3 combines with J gene TRBJ2-5; no reliable D call. This CDR3 is built from 15 residues. Germline lookup yields CDR1 ENHRY and CDR2 SYGVKD. V was clipped by 3 bases and J by 2 bases, with 13 bases between them.

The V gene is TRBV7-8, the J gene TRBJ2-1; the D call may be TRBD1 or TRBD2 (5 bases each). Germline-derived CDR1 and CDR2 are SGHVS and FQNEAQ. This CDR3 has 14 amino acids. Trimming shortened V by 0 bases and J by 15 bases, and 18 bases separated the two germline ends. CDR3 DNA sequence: TGTGCCAGCAGCTTAGCTCTTTCTGGGACCCGGCTGTTCTTC. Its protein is CASSLALSGTRLFF. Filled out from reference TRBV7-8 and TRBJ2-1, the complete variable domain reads GAGVSQSPRYKVAKRGQDVALRCDPISGHVSLFWYQQALGQGPEFLTYFQNEAQLDKSGLPSDRFFAERPEGSVSTLKIQRTQQEDSAVYLCASSLALSGTRLFFGPGTRLTVL.

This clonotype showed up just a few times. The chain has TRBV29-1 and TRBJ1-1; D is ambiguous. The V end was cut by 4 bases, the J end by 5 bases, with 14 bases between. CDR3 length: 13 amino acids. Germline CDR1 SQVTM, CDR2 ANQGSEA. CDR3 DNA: TGCAGCGTTGGAGAGGGTAAGGGTACTGAAGCTTTCTTT. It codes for CSVGEGKGTEAFF.

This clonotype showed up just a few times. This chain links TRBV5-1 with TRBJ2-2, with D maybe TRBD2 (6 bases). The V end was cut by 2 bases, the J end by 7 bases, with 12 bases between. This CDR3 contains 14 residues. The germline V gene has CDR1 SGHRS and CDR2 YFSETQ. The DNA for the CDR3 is TGCGCCAGCAGCTTTCGCGGGATGGACGGGGAGCTGTTTTTT. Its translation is CASSFRGMDGELFF.

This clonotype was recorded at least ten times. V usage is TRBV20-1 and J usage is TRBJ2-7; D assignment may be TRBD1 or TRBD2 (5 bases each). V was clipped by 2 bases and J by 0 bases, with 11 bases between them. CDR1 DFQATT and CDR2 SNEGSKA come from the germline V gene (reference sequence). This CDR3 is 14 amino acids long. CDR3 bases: TGCAGTGCTAGACCAGGGACGGGCTCCTACGAGCAGTACTTC. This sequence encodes CSARPGTGSYEQYF.

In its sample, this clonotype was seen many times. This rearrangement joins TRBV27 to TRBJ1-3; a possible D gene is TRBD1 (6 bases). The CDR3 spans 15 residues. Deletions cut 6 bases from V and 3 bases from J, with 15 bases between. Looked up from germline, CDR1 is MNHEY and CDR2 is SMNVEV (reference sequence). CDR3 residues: CASRKKQGIGNTIYF. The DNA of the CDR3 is TGTGCCAGCAGAAAGAAGCAGGGGATTGGAAACACCATATATTTT.

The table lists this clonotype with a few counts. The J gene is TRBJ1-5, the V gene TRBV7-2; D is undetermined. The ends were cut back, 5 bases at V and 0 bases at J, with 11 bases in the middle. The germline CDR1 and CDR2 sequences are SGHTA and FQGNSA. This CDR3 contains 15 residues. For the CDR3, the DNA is TGTGCCAGCAGCCCGGATGGGGATAGCAATCAGCCCCAGCATTTT. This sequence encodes CASSPDGDSNQPQHF.

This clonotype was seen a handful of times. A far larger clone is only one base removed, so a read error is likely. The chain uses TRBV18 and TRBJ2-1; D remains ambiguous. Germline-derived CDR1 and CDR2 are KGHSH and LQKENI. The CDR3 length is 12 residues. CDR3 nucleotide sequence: TGTGTCAGCTCACCGGGCGGCAATGAGCAGTTCTTC. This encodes CVSSPGGNEQFF.

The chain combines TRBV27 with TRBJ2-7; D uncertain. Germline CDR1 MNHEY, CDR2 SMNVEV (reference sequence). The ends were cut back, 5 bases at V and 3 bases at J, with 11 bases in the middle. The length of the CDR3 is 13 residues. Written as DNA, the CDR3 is TGTGCCAGCAGTCCTACAGCGTTCTACGAGCAGTACTTC. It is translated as CASSPTAFYEQYF.

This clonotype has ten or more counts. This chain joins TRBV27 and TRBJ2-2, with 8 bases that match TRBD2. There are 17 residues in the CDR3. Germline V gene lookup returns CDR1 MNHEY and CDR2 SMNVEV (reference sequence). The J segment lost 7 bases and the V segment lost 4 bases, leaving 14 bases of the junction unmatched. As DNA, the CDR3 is TGTGCCAGCAGTTACTCGGGTTTCGGGAGGGAGAGCGGGGAGCTGTTTTTT. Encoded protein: CASSYSGFGRESGELFF.

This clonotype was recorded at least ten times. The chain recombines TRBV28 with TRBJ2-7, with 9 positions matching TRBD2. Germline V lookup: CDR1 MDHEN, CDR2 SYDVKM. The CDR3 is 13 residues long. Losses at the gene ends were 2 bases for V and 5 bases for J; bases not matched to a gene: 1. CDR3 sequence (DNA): TGTGCCAGCAGTTTAGGCGGGAGGGACGAGCAGTACTTC. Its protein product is CASSLGGRDEQYF.

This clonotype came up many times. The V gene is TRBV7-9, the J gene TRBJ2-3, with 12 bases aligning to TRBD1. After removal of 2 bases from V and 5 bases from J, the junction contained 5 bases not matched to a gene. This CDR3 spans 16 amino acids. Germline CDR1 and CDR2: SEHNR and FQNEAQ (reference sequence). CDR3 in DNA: TGTGCCAGCAGCTTACTCCGGGACAGGGGGCGAGATACGCAGTATTTT. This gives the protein CASSLLRDRGRDTQYF.

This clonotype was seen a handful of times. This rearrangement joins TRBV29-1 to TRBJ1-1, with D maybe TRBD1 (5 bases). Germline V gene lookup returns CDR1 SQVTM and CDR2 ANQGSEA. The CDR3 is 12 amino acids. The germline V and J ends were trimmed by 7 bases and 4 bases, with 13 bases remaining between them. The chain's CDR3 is CSALAGGTEAFF. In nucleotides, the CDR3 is TGCAGCGCCCTGGCGGGGGGCACTGAAGCTTTCTTT.

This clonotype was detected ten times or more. The CDR3 coding sequence is TGTGCCAGCAGCGCGACTAGCGGGAGGGATACGCAGTATTTT. Translating it yields CASSATSGRDTQYF. The chain has TRBV11-1 and TRBJ2-3; 13 bases match TRBD2. Germline lookup yields CDR1 SGHAT and CDR2 FQDESV (reference sequence). This CDR3 spans 14 amino acids. V was pared by 5 bases and J by 6 bases, with 2 bases of the junction left unmatched.